These T cell receptor beta chains were read from a single sample in a study of blood T cells in healthy people across ages. TCRdb re-called the 5' RACE reads through MiXCR, storing one row per CDR3 protein. The table shows roughly 930,000 distinct CDR3 sequences, with roughly 48% occurring only once. Sample: blood. The receptors here all came from a man aged 30 to 39 in good health. The CDR3 runs from the conserved cysteine through the conserved F or W. Fields, in order: J gene, D gene, V gene, clone size, CDR3 DNA, CDR3 protein. A D gene is named only where the DNA matches it firmly. Only some rows state a clone size, as once, few, many or a class for expanded clones.

j_call: TRBJ2-1; d_call: -; v_call: TRBV7-9; clone_size: -; cdr3_nt: TGTGCCAGCCCAGGGAAGGGGGGCAATGAGCAGTTCTTC; cdr3_aa: CASPGKGGNEQFF
j_call: TRBJ2-5; d_call: -; v_call: TRBV9; clone_size: -; cdr3_nt: TGTGCCAGCAGCGTAGACGAGGCAGCTTCCTCCTACGAACAGTACTTC; cdr3_aa: CASSVDEAASSYEQYF
j_call: TRBJ2-7; d_call: -; v_call: TRBV7-2; clone_size: few; cdr3_nt: TGTGCCAGCAGCTTAGTAGCGTTGAGCTCCTACGAGCAGTACTTC; cdr3_aa: CASSLVALSSYEQYF
j_call: TRBJ2-7; d_call: TRBD2; v_call: TRBV3-1; clone_size: -; cdr3_nt: TGTGCCAGCAGCCAAGATCATCTAGCGGGTTGGGACTACGAGCAGTACTTC; cdr3_aa: CASSQDHLAGWDYEQYF
j_call: TRBJ2-7; d_call: TRBD1; v_call: TRBV4-1; clone_size: few; cdr3_nt: TGCGCCAGCAGCCAAGTGGGACAGGAGTACGAGCAGTACTTC; cdr3_aa: CASSQVGQEYEQYF
j_call: TRBJ1-1; d_call: -; v_call: TRBV6-5; clone_size: -; cdr3_nt: TGTGCCAGCAGTTACTCCGACCGTAACACTGAAGCTTTCTTT; cdr3_aa: CASSYSDRNTEAFF
j_call: TRBJ2-7; d_call: -; v_call: TRBV27; clone_size: -; cdr3_nt: TGTGCCAGCAGTTTATTCCTTGCCCCCTACAATGAGCAGTACTTC; cdr3_aa: CASSLFLAPYNEQYF
j_call: TRBJ1-2; d_call: -; v_call: TRBV25-1; clone_size: -; cdr3_nt: TGTGCCAGCAGTGAGGGGGGGGGCCGATCCTACGGCTACACCTTC; cdr3_aa: CASSEGGGRSYGYTF
j_call: TRBJ2-7; d_call: -; v_call: TRBV27; clone_size: few; cdr3_nt: TGTGCCAGCAGTTGGCAGGACTCCTACGAGCAGTACTTC; cdr3_aa: CASSWQDSYEQYF
j_call: TRBJ2-1; d_call: TRBD2; v_call: TRBV7-9; clone_size: -; cdr3_nt: TGTGCCAGCAGCTTAGCGGGAGGACTAGCGATTGAGCAGTTCTTC; cdr3_aa: CASSLAGGLAIEQFF
j_call: TRBJ2-7; d_call: -; v_call: TRBV4-3; clone_size: many; cdr3_nt: TGCGCCAGCAGCCAGGGCAGCCGGGATCACGAGCAGTACTTC; cdr3_aa: CASSQGSRDHEQYF
j_call: TRBJ1-2; d_call: -; v_call: TRBV29-1; clone_size: few; cdr3_nt: TGCAGCGTTGAAGATCCCTACCAGACTTCCAACTATGGCTACACCTTC; cdr3_aa: CSVEDPYQTSNYGYTF
j_call: TRBJ2-6; d_call: -; v_call: TRBV12-3/TRBV12-4; clone_size: -; cdr3_nt: TGTGCCAGCAGCTCACCGGGACTGTACTCTGGGGCCAACGTCCTGACTTTC; cdr3_aa: CASSSPGLYSGANVLTF
j_call: TRBJ1-5; d_call: TRBD1; v_call: TRBV7-8; clone_size: few; cdr3_nt: TGTGCCAGCAGCAAAGACGGGGGACAGGGGTTCGGTCAGCCCCAGCATTTT; cdr3_aa: CASSKDGGQGFGQPQHF
j_call: TRBJ1-5; d_call: -; v_call: TRBV30; clone_size: -; cdr3_nt: TGTGCCTGGAGCGTCCCGGCAGGGTATCAGCCCCAGCATTTT; cdr3_aa: CAWSVPAGYQPQHF
j_call: TRBJ2-3; d_call: TRBD2; v_call: TRBV5-6; clone_size: -; cdr3_nt: TGTGCCAGCAGCTTGGAGGGGCGGGGGGACAATACGCAGTATTTT; cdr3_aa: CASSLEGRGDNTQYF
j_call: TRBJ1-1; d_call: -; v_call: TRBV3-1; clone_size: once; cdr3_nt: TGTGCCAGCAGCCAAGAGAGGCCCAAGGACACTGAAGCTTTCTTT; cdr3_aa: CASSQERPKDTEAFF
j_call: TRBJ2-1; d_call: -; v_call: TRBV5-1; clone_size: -; cdr3_nt: TGCGCCAGCAGCTTGCGTGACGACAATGAGCAGTTCTTC; cdr3_aa: CASSLRDDNEQFF
j_call: TRBJ1-2; d_call: -; v_call: TRBV4-3; clone_size: few; cdr3_nt: TGCGCCAGCAGCCCTTCGCGGGAGTCAACCTACGAACGCTATGGCTACACCTTC; cdr3_aa: CASSPSRESTYERYGYTF
j_call: TRBJ2-6; d_call: -; v_call: TRBV6-5; clone_size: few; cdr3_nt: TGTGCCAGCAGTTACTCCCGGGAGTCGGGGGCCAACGTCCTGACTTTC; cdr3_aa: CASSYSRESGANVLTF
j_call: TRBJ1-2; d_call: -; v_call: TRBV28; clone_size: few; cdr3_nt: TGTGCCAGCAGTTCCATGGACCGCGGGGCTAACTATGGCTACACCTTC; cdr3_aa: CASSSMDRGANYGYTF
j_call: TRBJ1-2; d_call: -; v_call: TRBV4-2; clone_size: few; cdr3_nt: TGTGCCAGCAGCCAAGGGTCCAGGGAGACCTATGGCTACACCTTC; cdr3_aa: CASSQGSRETYGYTF
j_call: TRBJ2-5; d_call: -; v_call: TRBV7-9; clone_size: few; cdr3_nt: TGTGCCAGCAGCGTTGCCCCAGGGGCCGCCCGGGAGACCCAGTACTTC; cdr3_aa: CASSVAPGAARETQYF
j_call: TRBJ2-7; d_call: TRBD1; v_call: TRBV28; clone_size: -; cdr3_nt: TGTGCCAGCAGTTTCCCGACAGGGGGTTCCTACGAGCAGTACTTC; cdr3_aa: CASSFPTGGSYEQYF
j_call: TRBJ2-5; d_call: -; v_call: TRBV7-2; clone_size: -; cdr3_nt: TGTGCCGGCAGCTCCCCCAGGCGAGAGACCCAGTACTTC; cdr3_aa: CAGSSPRRETQYF
j_call: TRBJ2-5; d_call: TRBD1; v_call: TRBV24-1; clone_size: -; cdr3_nt: TGTGCCACCAGTGACCAACGGGACAGCCAAGAGACCCAGTACTTC; cdr3_aa: CATSDQRDSQETQYF
j_call: TRBJ2-1; d_call: -; v_call: TRBV6-1; clone_size: -; cdr3_nt: TGTACCAGCAGCCTCACTAGGAACGTAGGTGGAAATGAGCAGTTCTTC; cdr3_aa: CTSSLTRNVGGNEQFF
j_call: TRBJ1-6; d_call: -; v_call: TRBV7-9; clone_size: -; cdr3_nt: TGTGCCAGCAGCCGGACTCCCCCGGATTCACCCCTCCACTTT; cdr3_aa: CASSRTPPDSPLHF
j_call: TRBJ2-1; d_call: -; v_call: TRBV6-5; clone_size: -; cdr3_nt: TGTGCCAGCAGTTACTCAAGTTCGCGGAATGAGCAGTTCTTC; cdr3_aa: CASSYSSSRNEQFF
j_call: TRBJ1-1; d_call: -; v_call: TRBV20-1; clone_size: -; cdr3_nt: TGCAGTGCTAGAGCCCACGATTGGGGTTTCGAAGCTTTCTTT; cdr3_aa: CSARAHDWGFEAFF
j_call: TRBJ2-1; d_call: TRBD2; v_call: TRBV9; clone_size: few; cdr3_nt: TGTGCCAGCAGCGTAGCCAGCGGGGGGACCCTCGAGCAGTTCTTC; cdr3_aa: CASSVASGGTLEQFF
j_call: TRBJ2-1; d_call: -; v_call: TRBV19; clone_size: -; cdr3_nt: TGTGCCAGTAGTATCTCCGGTACGCAGTTCTTC; cdr3_aa: CASSISGTQFF
j_call: TRBJ1-2; d_call: -; v_call: TRBV12-3/TRBV12-4; clone_size: -; cdr3_nt: TGTGCCAGCAGTTTAGCGGGAGCAGCCTATGGCTACACCTTC; cdr3_aa: CASSLAGAAYGYTF
j_call: TRBJ1-4; d_call: -; v_call: TRBV4-3; clone_size: -; cdr3_nt: TGCGCCAGCAGCCAAGGCCGGACAGTTAATGAAAAACTGTTTTTT; cdr3_aa: CASSQGRTVNEKLFF
j_call: TRBJ2-3; d_call: -; v_call: TRBV12-3/TRBV12-4; clone_size: few; cdr3_nt: TGTGCCAGCATGGCAGGAGATACGCAGTATTTT; cdr3_aa: CASMAGDTQYF